This TCR beta chain was profiled in a study of response to subunit inactivated influenza vaccine. Findings of the study overall: Few additional T cells are recruited per seasonal influenza vaccination, authors suggested.

TCRdb re-called the RT-PCR reads with MiXCR, one entry per CDR3 protein. Seen here are about 620,000 distinct CDR3 sequences, over 9.5% observed once, and the top ten hold 10% to 13%. Notes on this clonotype: The antigen remains unidentified.

Trimming left V 3 bases short and J 1 base short, with 13 bases between. CDR3 length: 15 amino acids. Germline values: CDR1 SGHRS, CDR2 YFSETQ. The gene calls are TRBV5-1 and TRBJ1-1, with D possibly matching TRBD1 (5 bases). Sample: PBMCs from blood, taken on the day of vaccination. The receptor comes from a man aged 45-60 years who received an inactivated influenza vaccine. CDR3 DNA sequence: TGCGCCAGCAGCTGGGTCGGGGCTCAGAACACTGAAGCTTTCTTT. This codes for CASSWVGAQNTEAFF.